A selection of T cell receptor beta chains follows, all from one sample in a study of cytomegalovirus exposure and HLA in healthy donors. Clones were sequenced by immunoSEQ multiplex PCR, and TCRdb holds only the in-frame ones, with some missing. The repertoire includes 50,000 to 65,000 clones, approximately 95% of them detected once, and around 7% sits in the top ten. Sequencing used PBMCs. These receptors all stem from a woman in her late teens or twenties in good health and CMV-seropositive. Both conserved end residues are part of each CDR3. Each record gives: J gene, V gene, CDR3 protein.

TRBJ2-1 | TRBV7-2 | CASSPRWLVNNEQFF
TRBJ2-7 | TRBV6-5 | CASSQYQYAYEQYF
TRBJ2-1 | TRBV29-1 | CSVEDILAGGYEQFF
TRBJ1-2 | TRBV4-1 | CASSLVSRGGVTNGYTF
TRBJ1-2 | TRBV10-3 | CAISEDRLGSYGYTF
TRBJ2-3 | TRBV4-3 | CASSQGLAGGTDTQYF
TRBJ2-2 | TRBV2 | CASSDSRTGVNGELFF
TRBJ1-5 | TRBV7-9 | CASSLTGSNQPQHF
TRBJ1-1 | TRBV19 | CASIPTQGNTEAFF
TRBJ2-5 | TRBV21-1 | CASSIPRRDRGEETQYF
TRBJ1-6 | TRBV15 | CATSRETQTAVDSPLHF
TRBJ2-1 | TRBV7-9 | CASSLGSNNEQFF
TRBJ2-7 | TRBV28 | CASLGNDEQYF
TRBJ1-1 | TRBV5-8 | CASSRYRGPEAFF
TRBJ2-7 | TRBV9 | CASSVVFYSSYEQYF
TRBJ2-7 | TRBV6-5 | CASSSPGPTYEQYF
TRBJ1-4 | TRBV4-1 | CASSLSFNEKLFF
NA | TRBV5-1 | CASSLVQTYEQYF
TRBJ1-4 | TRBV28 | CASSGTGGEKLFF
TRBJ1-5 | TRBV4-1 | CASSSPGLGQTNQPQHF
TRBJ2-7 | TRBV28 | CASSRTGKQYF
TRBJ1-1 | TRBV4-3 | CASSQKGQGNTEAFF
TRBJ2-1 | TRBV2 | CASSGWRPPGQGSYNEQFF
TRBJ1-5 | TRBV7-6 | CASSPIPGQGAFSNQPQHF
TRBJ2-2 | TRBV5-1 | CASSLQGNTGELFF
TRBJ2-1 | TRBV29-1 | CSVAWAPQVNNEQFF
TRBJ1-1 | TRBV4-3 | CASSQDQGVYTEAFF
TRBJ2-3 | TRBV13 | CASSSTSGVITDTQYF
TRBJ2-2 | TRBV13 | CASKVPLAGPGELFF
TRBJ2-3 | TRBV7-9 | CASSPGQGTQDTQYF
TRBJ1-1 | TRBV14 | CASSQVSLQGPEAFF
TRBJ2-3 | TRBV15 | CATSGGQWGTDTQYF
TRBJ1-4 | TRBV4-3 | CASSQEVRATNEKLFF
TRBJ2-5 | TRBV5-4 | CASSLYRGEETQYF
TRBJ2-5 | TRBV9 | CASSVVPSGETQYF
TRBJ1-5 | TRBV4-1 | CASSQESSVTHSNQPQHF
TRBJ1-2 | TRBV6-5 | CASRRGRGYYGYTF
TRBJ2-3 | TRBV5-8 | CASSHLEAGADTQYF
TRBJ2-6 | TRBV11-2 | CASSMGLAGDYSGANVLTF
TRBJ2-2 | TRBV13 | CASSILNAGELFF
TRBJ2-7 | TRBV30 | CAWSSFAGKQYF
TRBJ2-7 | TRBV28 | CASTGTGDWAYEQYF
TRBJ2-7 | TRBV7-2 | CASSLATGTYEQYF
TRBJ1-1 | TRBV9 | CASSVGDTGGEGNTEAFF
TRBJ2-1 | TRBV27 | CASRPEPGLSYNEQFF
TRBJ1-2 | TRBV29-1 | CSVERVSHGYTF
TRBJ1-1 | TRBV11-1 | CASSLDVSEAFF
TRBJ2-7 | TRBV19 | CASQNRPQSNKVQYF
TRBJ1-4 | TRBV28 | CASREAGINEKLFF
TRBJ1-1 | TRBV30 | CAWSVRGVTEAFF
TRBJ1-1 | TRBV4-3 | CASSQNRVTEAFF
TRBJ2-5 | TRBV15 | CATRGGQIGETQYF
TRBJ2-7 | TRBV6-1 | CASRETGSEQYF
TRBJ2-5 | TRBV10-3 | CAIGRGETQYF
TRBJ1-1 | TRBV5-6 | CATRRRGGPPGNTEAFF
TRBJ1-5 | TRBV5-6 | CASSIQGQPQHF
TRBJ2-5 | TRBV4-1 | CASSQEGVGPGRTQYF
TRBJ2-7 | TRBV19 | CASSIASAGGPGSYEQYF
TRBJ2-5 | TRBV6-1 | CASSEAKWQSGKSQETQYF
TRBJ1-2 | TRBV28 | CASSFPTPGLAGYTF